This T cell receptor (beta chain) was recovered during a study of blood T cell repertoires in COVID-19. Study information: PBMCs, B-cell-depleted T cells, or T cells were the source of the cDNA or gDNA that made up the material.

Assay: immunoSEQ multiplex PCR; the TCRdb copy retains only in-frame clones and omits some. This table holds 200,000 to 250,000 clones, about 90% found once. This CDR3 is built from 13 residues. Looked up from germline, CDR1 is GTSNPN and CDR2 is SVGIG (reference sequence). Unmatched junction bases numbered 2, after V lost 1 base and J lost 6 bases. The sequencing sample was made of PBMCs or T cells enriched from blood (not recorded which). This TCR was recovered from a woman aged 45-65 years with acute COVID-19. The chain couples TRBV30 to TRBJ1-5; 8 bases line up with TRBD1. The CDR3 region has the DNA TGTGCCTGGAGTGGACAGGGGAGTCAGCCCCAGCATTTT. As protein: CAWSGQGSQPQHF.